These 9 T cell receptor beta chains originate from one sample sequenced in a study of shared clonotypes between healthy human individuals (dated by TCRdb to about 2020). Library method: the immunoSEQ multiplex PCR assay. TCRdb stores this immuneACCESS table with in-frame sequences only. Part of the clones is absent; in the studies checked, under half of the shortfall reflects unresolved V genes, and no reason is known for the rest. Within this sample are hundreds of thousands of clones, with less than 85% of them counted one time only. The top ten constitute around 1.6% of the sample. Sequencing was performed on memory CD4+ T cells sorted from blood. What this sample's cell subset or site label stands for: CD45RA-negative fraction. Receptors originate from a woman in her 30s in good health.

The rearrangement links TRBV27 to TRBJ2-7; 8 nucleotides match TRBD1. The germline CDR1 and CDR2 sequences are MNHEY and SMNVEV (reference sequence). The CDR3 covers 16 residues. With 5 bases clipped from V and 5 bases from J, the junction kept 14 bases outside the gene matches. The CDR3 is CASSPYRQGRSHEQYF. CDR3 sequence (DNA): TGTGCCAGCAGTCCATACCGACAGGGGAGGTCTCACGAGCAGTACTTC.

This clone appeared a few times. This chain connects TRBV5-1 to TRBJ2-5; D gene ambiguous. There are 13 residues in the CDR3. The germline gives CDR1 SGHRS, CDR2 YFSETQ. The germline V and J ends were trimmed by 4 bases and 5 bases, with 12 bases remaining between them. The CDR3 nucleotides are TGCGCCAGCAGCACCCAGCCAGGCGAGACCCAGTACTTC. This translates into CASSTQPGETQYF. Combining the CDR3 with reference TRBV5-1 and TRBJ2-5 gives the whole variable domain KAGVTQTPRYLIKTRGQQVTLSCSPISGHRSVSWYQQTPGQGLQFLFEYFSETQRNKGNFPGRFSGRQFSNSRSEMNVSTLELGDSALYLCASSTQPGETQYFGPGTRLLVL.

The chain employs TRBV6-1 and TRBJ2-5; D is perhaps TRBD2 (5 bases). Germline V gene data show CDR1 as MNHNS and CDR2 as SASEGT. The CDR3 sequence is 13 residues long. Trimming pared 4 bases from V and 4 bases from J, leaving 10 bases between. DNA for the CDR3: TGTGCCAGCAGTGGAGGGCGCGGAGAGACCCAGTACTTC. Translation: CASSGGRGETQYF.

This chain uses TRBV29-1 with TRBJ1-1, with TRBD1 as a possible D gene (6 bases). V was clipped by 6 bases and J by 0 bases, with 11 bases between them. The CDR3 covers 13 residues. Germline V CDR1 and CDR2: SQVTM, ANQGSEA. The CDR3 loop reads CSVADRMNTEAFF. DNA for the CDR3: TGCAGCGTCGCAGACAGGATGAACACTGAAGCTTTCTTT.

This chain joins TRBV6-5 and TRBJ2-7, with a possible D match to TRBD1 (6 bases). The CDR3 is 13 amino acids. The ends were cut back, 2 bases at V and 5 bases at J, with 10 bases in the middle. Germline V gives CDR1 MNHEY, CDR2 SVGAGI. CDR3 nucleotide sequence: TGTGCCAGCAGTTACAGGGGGAAGGACGAGCAGTACTTC. Protein: CASSYRGKDEQYF.

The V and J genes are TRBV5-6 and TRBJ2-7, with 7 nucleotides matching TRBD1. From germline, CDR1 is SGHDT and CDR2 YYEEEE. Unmatched junction bases numbered 4, after V lost 2 bases and J lost 2 bases. The CDR3 is 14 residues long. The CDR3 DNA follows: TGTGCCAGCAGCTTCCGGACAGGTGCCTACGAGCAGTACTTC. It yields the protein CASSFRTGAYEQYF.

Remarks on this clone: Other DNA sequences of this sample code for an identical CDR3. V usage is TRBV19 and J usage is TRBJ2-1, with D hard to call. V was trimmed by 2 bases and J by 4 bases, leaving 6 bases between them. The CDR3 is made up of 13 amino acids. In germline, CDR1 is LNHDA, CDR2 SQIVND (reference sequence). CDR3 residues: CASSISGYNEQFF. In DNA, the CDR3 is TGTGCCAGTAGTATATCCGGTTACAATGAGCAGTTCTTC. Together with reference TRBV19 and TRBJ2-1, the CDR3 gives the full variable domain: DGGITQSPKYLFRKEGQNVTLSCEQNLNHDAMYWYRQDPGQGLRLIYYSQIVNDFQKGDIAEGYSVSREKKESFPLTVTSAQKNPTAFYLCASSISGYNEQFFGPGTRLTVL.

This sequence joins TRBV6-5 and TRBJ1-1, with unresolved D. Trimming stripped 7 bases from V and 4 bases from J, with 16 bases between. The CDR3 has 14 amino acids. Germline CDR1 MNHEY, CDR2 SVGAGI. The CDR3 region is CASKLTATGTEAFF. The CDR3 DNA follows: TGTGCCAGCAAACTCACGGCCACGGGCACTGAAGCTTTCTTT.

The V call is TRBV30, the J call TRBJ1-2; 7 bases are shared with TRBD1. V lost 1 base, J lost 6 bases, and 5 bases stayed unmatched. This CDR3 region has 13 residues. In germline, CDR1 is GTSNPN, CDR2 SVGIG (reference sequence). The CDR3 loop is CAWSAPGGNGYTF. DNA of the CDR3: TGTGCCTGGAGTGCGCCAGGGGGAAATGGCTACACCTTC.